What follows are 10 T cell receptor beta chains derived from one specimen sequenced in a study of cytomegalovirus exposure and HLA in healthy donors. This PCR relied on a set of 60 Vbeta primers and 13 Jbeta primers. TCRdb keeps only in-frame clones here, not all; method: immunoSEQ multiplex PCR. This sample has more than 60,000 clones, with 65% to 80% found just once. Material for sequencing was PBMCs. The receptors come from a woman in her thirties in good health and CMV-seronegative.

This clone was recorded a few times. The genes are TRBV9 and TRBJ2-7; D is uncertain. Germline lookup yields CDR1 SGDLS and CDR2 YYNGEE. Trimming shortened V by 4 bases and J by 0 bases, and 11 bases separated the two germline ends. The CDR3 runs 14 residues. The CDR3 loop is CASSPTESSYEQYF. The CDR3 nucleotides are TGTGCCAGCAGCCCCACAGAGAGCTCCTACGAGCAGTACTTC.

In its sample, this clone was seen once. V gene TRBV9 combines with J gene TRBJ2-1; TRBD2 matches at 7 bases. There are 13 residues in the CDR3. V shed 4 bases and J 5 bases; nucleotides not matched to a gene: 3. Germline V gene lookup returns CDR1 SGDLS and CDR2 YYNGEE. Here the CDR3 DNA reads TGTGCCAGCAGCACCCGGGGGGACAATGAGCAGTTCTTC. Translation gives CASSTRGDNEQFF.

The J gene is TRBJ1-1, the V gene TRBV7-6; possibly TRBD1 for D (6 bases). The CDR3 runs to 16 residues. Germline V lookup: CDR1 SGHVS, CDR2 FNYEAQ. V was shortened by 5 bases and J by 5 bases, with 21 bases between the two germline ends. CDR3 loop: CASSPGAQTGTTEAFF. CDR3 DNA sequence: TGTGCCAGCAGCCCTGGAGCCCAGACAGGAACAACTGAAGCTTTCTTT.

This clone was found a few times. The CDR3 spells CASSFAENTEAFF. CDR3 DNA sequence: TGTGCCAGCAGCTTCGCAGAGAACACTGAAGCTTTCTTT. The V and J genes are TRBV11-1 and TRBJ1-1; D uncertain. Germline CDR1 SGHAT, CDR2 FQDESV (reference sequence). The CDR3 sequence is 13 residues long. V gave up 3 bases and J gave up 1 base, with 6 bases separating them.

The chain uses TRBV19 and TRBJ1-1; D call uncertain. CDR1 LNHDA and CDR2 SQIVND come from the germline V gene (reference sequence). CDR3 length: 15 amino acids. V lost 2 bases and J lost 5, with 15 bases in between. CDR3 nucleotides: TGTGCCAGTAGTATATCCCCATTCGGAGATACTGAAGCTTTCTTT. Encoded protein: CASSISPFGDTEAFF. Full variable domain (outside the CDR3, taken from reference TRBV19 and TRBJ1-1): DGGITQSPKYLFRKEGQNVTLSCEQNLNHDAMYWYRQDPGQGLRLIYYSQIVNDFQKGDIAEGYSVSREKKESFPLTVTSAQKNPTAFYLCASSISPFGDTEAFFGQGTRLTVV.

The chain has TRBV9 and TRBJ2-1; the match to TRBD2 covers 14 bases. Germline CDR1 and CDR2: SGDLS and YYNGEE. The CDR3 totals 21 residues. Trimming took 2 bases from V and 2 from J; bases not matched to a gene: 15. CDR3 DNA: TGTGCCAGCAGCGTGGAGGGGTCCGGGACTAGCGGGAGAAGAACCTACAATGAGCAGTTCTTC. Translated, it gives CASSVEGSGTSGRRTYNEQFF.

For this clone: The sample carries other DNA sequences with the same CDR3. The V gene is TRBV15, the J gene TRBJ1-1; D call uncertain. Trimming took 0 bases from V and 1 from J, leaving 6 bases between them. Germline lookup yields CDR1 LNHNV and CDR2 YYDKDF (reference sequence). CDR3 size: 14 residues. The DNA of the CDR3 is TGTGCCACCAGCAGAGACCCCGGGAACACTGAAGCTTTCTTT. Protein sequence: CATSRDPGNTEAFF.

The rearrangement uses TRBV11-3 and TRBJ2-2, with 10 bases fitting TRBD1. V trimming: 5 bases; J trimming: 5 bases; junction bases outside the gene matches: 5. Germline CDR1 reads SGHNT; CDR2 reads YENEEA. The CDR3 extends over 15 amino acids. The DNA of the CDR3 is TGTGCCAGCAGCCCGGACAGGGGGGGGACCGGGGAGCTGTTTTTT. Translated: CASSPDRGGTGELFF. Together with reference TRBV11-3 and TRBJ2-2, the CDR3 gives the full variable domain: EAGVVQSPRYKIIEKKQPVAFWCNPISGHNTLYWYLQNLGQGPELLIRYENEEAVDDSQLPKDRFSAERLKGVDSTLKIQPAELGDSAVYLCASSPDRGGTGELFFGEGSRLTVL.

This clone has just a few counts. The V call is TRBV29-1, the J call TRBJ2-1; 8 nucleotides align to TRBD2. This CDR3 contains 16 residues. Germline loops: CDR1 SQVTM, CDR2 ANQGSEA. After removal of 3 bases from V and 9 bases from J, the junction contained 16 bases not matched to a gene. CDR3 loop: CSVDQRTLHGGGEQFF. CDR3 nucleotides: TGCAGCGTTGACCAGCGGACACTCCACGGGGGGGGTGAGCAGTTCTTC.

V gene TRBV11-2 combines with J gene TRBJ2-7, with D possibly matching TRBD2 (5 bases). Germline loops: CDR1 SGHAT, CDR2 FQNNGV. The V end lost 5 bases, the J end lost 1 base, and 12 bases lay between the germline ends. The CDR3 is made up of 14 amino acids. This CDR3 is CASSPRTVSYEQYF. Written as DNA, the CDR3 is TGTGCCAGCAGCCCCCGGACTGTTTCCTACGAGCAGTACTTC.